This TCR beta chain was found in a study of cytomegalovirus exposure and HLA in healthy donors. Germline V gene data show CDR1 as MGHRA and CDR2 as YSYEKL. This CDR3 contains 15 residues. Trimming pared 0 bases from V and 0 bases from J, leaving 6 bases between. Broader study findings: No immune exposure information besides CMV serostatus was available. In a later analysis, across HLA loci, associated TCR counts were highest for DRB1, lowest for HLA-C.

The PCR used 60 Vbeta and 13 Jbeta primers. Using immunoSEQ multiplex PCR, the repertoire was profiled, and TCRdb retains in-frame clones only, with some absent. The sample totals tens of thousands of clones. As regards this clone: Its cognate antigen is unknown.

The rearrangement joins TRBV4-1 to TRBJ1-3; D is unresolved. This clonotype was sampled from a female donor in good health and CMV-seronegative. Sequencing was carried out using PBMCs. The CDR3 sequence is CASSQEAVSGNTIYF. The DNA for the CDR3 is TGCGCCAGCAGCCAAGAGGCAGTCTCTGGAAACACCATATATTTT.